The sample holds a few counts of the clone carrying this TCR beta chain. This specimen comes from a study of T cells after yellow fever vaccination. UMIs and a universal primer site were added when TCR cDNA was made by 5'RACE template switching. In TCRdb, the 5' RACE reads were re-called with MiXCR into one record per CDR3 protein. In the table there are 400,000 to 650,000 distinct CDR3 sequences, less than 25% of which are singletons. The CDR3 totals 16 residues. With 1 base removed from V and 0 bases from J, the gap between germline ends came to 12 bases. In germline, CDR1 is SGHTA, CDR2 FQGNSA. V is TRBV7-2 and J is TRBJ2-5; a possible D gene is TRBD2 (6 bases). This clonotype was sampled from a man aged 18 to 30 who received the YFV17D yellow fever vaccine. Sequencing used PBMCs, obtained about 20 days after the first yellow fever vaccination. CDR3 coding DNA: TGTGCCAGCAGCTTAGTTTGGTGGGGGGACCAAGAGACCCAGTACTTC. Translating gives CASSLVWWGDQETQYF.